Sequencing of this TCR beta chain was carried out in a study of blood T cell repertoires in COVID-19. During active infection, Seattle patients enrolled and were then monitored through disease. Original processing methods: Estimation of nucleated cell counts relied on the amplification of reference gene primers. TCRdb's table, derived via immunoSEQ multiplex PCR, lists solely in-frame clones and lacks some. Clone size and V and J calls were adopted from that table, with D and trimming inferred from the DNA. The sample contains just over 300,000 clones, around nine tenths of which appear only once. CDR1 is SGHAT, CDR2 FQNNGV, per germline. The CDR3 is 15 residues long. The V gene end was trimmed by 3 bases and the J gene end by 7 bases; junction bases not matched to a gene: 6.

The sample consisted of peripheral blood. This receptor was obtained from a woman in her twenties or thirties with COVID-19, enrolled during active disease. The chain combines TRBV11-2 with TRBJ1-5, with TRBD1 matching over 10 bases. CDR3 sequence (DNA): TGTGCCAGCAGCTTCTCGGGACAGGGGAACCAGCCCCAGCATTTT. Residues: CASSFSGQGNQPQHF.